The source of this TCR beta chain is a study of blood T cell repertoires in COVID-19. Per the authors' pipeline: Reference gene primer amplification gave estimated nucleated cell counts. TCRdb's copy holds only in-frame clones and misses some; the assay was immunoSEQ multiplex PCR. The V and J calls and the clone size are those of that table, but D and trimming were determined from the DNA. This table holds roughly 150,000 clones, about 87% found once. Germline V gene lookup returns CDR1 SGHTA and CDR2 FQGTGA. V gave up 5 bases and J gave up 4 bases, with 9 bases separating them. The CDR3 is made up of 13 amino acids.

This TCR was sampled from a human donor in a cohort sampled during active COVID-19. The genes are TRBV7-3 and TRBJ1-3; D remains ambiguous. The sample taken for sequencing was peripheral blood. CDR3 region: CASSRGLGNTIYF. In DNA form, the CDR3 reads TGTGCCAGCAGCCGCGGACTGGGAAACACCATATATTTT. The full variable domain, its missing parts supplied by reference TRBV7-3 and TRBJ1-3, is GAGVSQTPSNKVTEKGKYVELRCDPISGHTALYWYRQSLGQGPEFLIYFQGTGAADDSGLPNDRFFAVRPEGSVSTLKIQRTERGDSAVYLCASSRGLGNTIYFGEGSWLTVV.